The source of this T cell receptor beta chain is a study of shared clonotypes between healthy human individuals. The V gene's germline CDR1 is GTSNPN and CDR2 SVGIG (reference sequence). This CDR3 spans 14 amino acids. Trimming shortened V by 0 bases and J by 7 bases, and 15 bases separated the two germline ends. The method was immunoSEQ multiplex PCR; TCRdb's version includes in-frame clones alone and lacks a portion of them. The sample shows 2 million to 3 million clones, around 94% of them seen only once. The receptor's source is a young man in good health. The specimen was naive CD4+ T cells sorted from blood. The subset denotes: CD45RA+ positively selected. The V and J genes are TRBV30 and TRBJ1-2; TRBD1 is a possible D gene (5 bases). CDR3 in DNA: TGTGCCTGGAGTGTAATGGGGCAGGGTGGTGGCTACACCTTC. Residues: CAWSVMGQGGGYTF.